Listed below are T cell receptor delta chains from one sample, sequenced in a study of γδ T cells in repeated Plasmodium falciparum infection. TCRdb redid clone calling on the multiplex PCR reads using CATT. Of some 100,000 delta-chain clones listed, 1.4% are singletons. Sequenced input: gamma-delta T cells from blood. These receptors all stem from a pool of human donors (malaria-infected and uninfected, not separated). CDR3s include the opening cysteine and the closing phenylalanine or tryptophan. The D gene is left open where the match is weak. Some rows have no size entry. The others give once, few or many, or a class for an expanded clone.

len: 21
d_gene: TRDD3
j_gene: TRDJ1
v_gene: TRDV1
abundance: many
CDR3nt: TGTGCTCTTGGGGACGGTCCCTACCCGGACTGGGGGATACTTTGCACCGATAAACTCATCTTT
CDR3aa: CALGDGPYPDWGILCTDKLIF

len: 19
d_gene: NA
j_gene: TRDJ1
v_gene: TRDV1
abundance: many
CDR3nt: TGTGCTCTTGGGGAACAAATTCCTACGGGGGGGAGGTGCACCGATAAACTCATCTTT
CDR3aa: CALGEQIPTGGRCTDKLIF

len: 21
d_gene: TRDD3
j_gene: TRDJ1
v_gene: TRDV1
abundance: many
CDR3nt: TGTGCTCTTGGGGAACGGCTTCCTTTCTGGGGATACGGGCGTTTTACCGATAAACTCATCTTT
CDR3aa: CALGERLPFWGYGRFTDKLIF

len: 20
d_gene: TRDD3
j_gene: TRDJ1
v_gene: TRDV1
abundance: many
CDR3nt: TGTGCTCTTGGGGTGGATACTGGGGGATATATAGAGCCCCCACGCGATAAACTCATCTTT
CDR3aa: CALGVDTGGYIEPPRDKLIF

len: 20
d_gene: TRDD3
j_gene: TRDJ1
v_gene: TRDV1
abundance: many
CDR3nt: TGTGCTCTTGGGTTTAACTTCCCCACCGTACTGGGGGGGCACACCGATAAACTCATCTTT
CDR3aa: CALGFNFPTVLGGHTDKLIF

len: 16
d_gene: TRDD3
j_gene: TRDJ1
v_gene: TRDV2
abundance: many
CDR3nt: TGTGCCTGTGACACCGGGTACTGGGGGCCTGACGATAAACTCATCTTT
CDR3aa: CACDTGYWGPDDKLIF

len: 14
d_gene: NA
j_gene: TRDJ1
v_gene: TRDV1
abundance: many
CDR3nt: TGTGCTCTTGGGACCGCCTTCCCGCCTCATAAACTCATCTTT
CDR3aa: CALGTAFPPHKLIF

len: 22
d_gene: TRDD3
j_gene: TRDJ1
v_gene: TRDV1
abundance: many
CDR3nt: TGTGCTCTTGGGAAGGAGACGAACTTCCTTCTACTGGGGGACGATTACACCGATAAACTCATCTTT
CDR3aa: CALGKETNFLLLGDDYTDKLIF

len: 21
d_gene: NA
j_gene: TRDJ1
v_gene: TRDV1
abundance: many
CDR3nt: TGTGCTCTTGGGTCCCAATTCCTTATGGGGAGTACCGAGGGGTACACCGATAAACTCATCTTT
CDR3aa: CALGSQFLMGSTEGYTDKLIF

len: 19
d_gene: TRDD3
j_gene: TRDJ1
v_gene: TRDV1
abundance: few
CDR3nt: TGTGCTCTTGGGAACCCGTTTCCTACTGGGGGATACGGCACCGATAAACTCATCTTT
CDR3aa: CALGNPFPTGGYGTDKLIF

len: 18
d_gene: TRDD3
j_gene: TRDJ1
v_gene: TRDV1
abundance: few
CDR3nt: TGTGCTCTTGGGGACCCACGCAACTGGGGGACGTACGCCGATAAACTCATCTTT
CDR3aa: CALGDPRNWGTYADKLIF

len: 19
d_gene: NA
j_gene: TRDJ2
v_gene: TRDV2
abundance: medium-sized
CDR3nt: TGTGCCTGTGACACCAGATTTTGGGGGCTACCCGCTTTGACAGCACAACTCTTCTTT
CDR3aa: CACDTRFWGLPALTAQLFF

len: 27
d_gene: TRDD3
j_gene: TRDJ3
v_gene: TRDV1
abundance: medium-sized
CDR3nt: TGTGCTCTTGGAAGGGCTCCTTTTAATTTCTGGGGGATACACGACAGTCACTCCTCCTGGGACACCCGACAGATGTTTTTC
CDR3aa: CALGRAPFNFWGIHDSHSSWDTRQMFF

len: 19
d_gene: NA
j_gene: TRDJ1
v_gene: TRDV1
abundance: many
CDR3nt: TGTGCTCTTGGGGTTCCCCTTCCTAACGACTGGGGGGCCCGCGGTAAACTCATCTTT
CDR3aa: CALGVPLPNDWGARGKLIF

len: 13
d_gene: NA
j_gene: TRDJ1
v_gene: TRDV2
abundance: medium-sized
CDR3nt: TGTGCCTGTGACACCGGTCTCCCTGATAAACTCATCTTT
CDR3aa: CACDTGLPDKLIF

len: 22
d_gene: TRDD3
j_gene: TRDJ1
v_gene: TRDV1
abundance: many
CDR3nt: TGTGCTCTTGGGGAAGTACCCAAAGCACCCTGGGGGATATACCTAGGCACCGATAAACTCATCTTT
CDR3aa: CALGEVPKAPWGIYLGTDKLIF

len: 18
d_gene: NA
j_gene: TRDJ3
v_gene: TRDV1
abundance: NA
CDR3nt: TGTGCTCTTGGGGAACGGGTAGTAACCGGGTGGGACACCCGACAGATGTTTTTC
CDR3aa: CALGERVVTGWDTRQMFF

len: 21
d_gene: NA
j_gene: TRDJ1
v_gene: TRDV1
abundance: many
CDR3nt: TGTGCTCTTGGGGGAAATTGGGGCCATTCCTACCGTGACTGGGGCACCGATAAACTCATCTTT
CDR3aa: CALGGNWGHSYRDWGTDKLIF

len: 21
d_gene: NA
j_gene: TRDJ3
v_gene: TRDV2
abundance: few
CDR3nt: TGTGCCTGTGACACCGCTAACGCCGGGTACGCGGACTCCTGGGACACCCGACAGATGTTTTTC
CDR3aa: CACDTANAGYADSWDTRQMFF

len: 21
d_gene: TRDD3
j_gene: TRDJ4
v_gene: TRDV1
abundance: many
CDR3nt: TGTGCTCTTGGGGTTAAAGTAGGGGATCCCTACGGCTGGGGGAAGGCCAGACCCCTGATCTTT
CDR3aa: CALGVKVGDPYGWGKARPLIF

len: 20
d_gene: TRDD2
j_gene: TRDJ1
v_gene: TRDV1
abundance: many
CDR3nt: TGTGCTCTTGGGGACCGGCCTTCCTACTACTCTCCCCCTTACACCGATAAACTCATCTTT
CDR3aa: CALGDRPSYYSPPYTDKLIF

len: 19
d_gene: TRDD3
j_gene: TRDJ1
v_gene: TRDV2
abundance: many
CDR3nt: TGTGCCTGTGACACCGTCCGAGGTTTAATGGGGGATAACACCGATAAACTCATCTTT
CDR3aa: CACDTVRGLMGDNTDKLIF

len: 22
d_gene: TRDD3
j_gene: TRDJ1
v_gene: TRDV1
abundance: many
CDR3nt: TGTGCTCTTGGGGACCCTGCTTCCTCCCTAGGGGGATACGGATTGTACACCGATAAACTCATCTTT
CDR3aa: CALGDPASSLGGYGLYTDKLIF

len: 21
d_gene: NA
j_gene: TRDJ1
v_gene: TRDV1
abundance: few
CDR3nt: TGTGCTCTTGGGGAAACTTGGTGCAAGGGTTTTCTTTTCGGCAGCACCGATAAACTCATCTTT
CDR3aa: CALGETWCKGFLFGSTDKLIF

len: 17
d_gene: TRDD3
j_gene: TRDJ1
v_gene: TRDV1
abundance: many
CDR3nt: TGTGCTCTTGGGGAAACGTACTGGGGGACCTACACCGATAAACTCATCTTT
CDR3aa: CALGETYWGTYTDKLIF

len: 14
d_gene: NA
j_gene: TRDJ1
v_gene: TRDV1
abundance: many
CDR3nt: TGTGCTCTTGGGGAGCACCTCCTGGGGGATAAACTCATCTTT
CDR3aa: CALGEHLLGDKLIF

len: 17
d_gene: NA
j_gene: TRDJ1
v_gene: TRDV1
abundance: many
CDR3nt: TGTGCTCTTGGGGAGGTATGGACGGGATTTAGGGCCGATAAACTCATCTTT
CDR3aa: CALGEVWTGFRADKLIF

len: 17
d_gene: NA
j_gene: TRDJ1
v_gene: TRDV2
abundance: many
CDR3nt: TGTGCCTGTGACACCGTTTCCAGCAGGTCGATAACCGATAAACTCATCTTT
CDR3aa: CACDTVSSRSITDKLIF

len: 24
d_gene: NA
j_gene: TRDJ1
v_gene: TRDV1
abundance: many
CDR3nt: TGTGCTCTTGGGGTCGAAATTTCCTACACGAGGCGGAGTGGGGGAACCGACGGGGCCGATAAACTCATCTTT
CDR3aa: CALGVEISYTRRSGGTDGADKLIF

len: 25
d_gene: TRDD3
j_gene: TRDJ1
v_gene: TRDV1
abundance: medium-sized
CDR3nt: TGTGCTCTTGGGGAACTATGGGCGTTCCTACGTTCCACTGGGGGAAAACAGGGGGAGGCCGATAAACTCATCTTT
CDR3aa: CALGELWAFLRSTGGKQGEADKLIF

len: 18
d_gene: TRDD3
j_gene: TRDJ3
v_gene: TRDV2
abundance: many
CDR3nt: TGTGCCTGTGACACCTGGGGGATACGCTCCTGGGACACCCGACAGATGTTTTTC
CDR3aa: CACDTWGIRSWDTRQMFF

len: 19
d_gene: NA
j_gene: TRDJ4
v_gene: TRDV1
abundance: many
CDR3nt: TGTGCTCTTGGGGAACTAGGACCCCTGGGCTTTCCTCCGGCCAGACCCCTGATCTTT
CDR3aa: CALGELGPLGFPPARPLIF

len: 21
d_gene: NA
j_gene: TRDJ1
v_gene: TRDV1
abundance: NA
CDR3nt: TGTGCTCTTGGGGAACCCCTAGCCTTCCTTACTGGGGGGCTTTACACCGATAAACTCATCTTT
CDR3aa: CALGEPLAFLTGGLYTDKLIF

len: 18
d_gene: TRDD3
j_gene: TRDJ1
v_gene: TRAV36/DV7
abundance: many
CDR3nt: TGTGCTGTGCGAGACTCGGGGGGGATATCCCTGTACACCGATAAACTCATCTTT
CDR3aa: CAVRDSGGISLYTDKLIF

len: 15
d_gene: NA
j_gene: TRDJ1
v_gene: TRDV1
abundance: many
CDR3nt: TGTGCTCTTGGGCCTCACTGGAGAGTGGGGGATAAACTCATCTTT
CDR3aa: CALGPHWRVGDKLIF

len: 18
d_gene: NA
j_gene: TRDJ1
v_gene: TRDV1
abundance: many
CDR3nt: TGTGCTCTTGGGGAACCGAAAGGCGGATACCTCAACACCGATAAACTCATCTTT
CDR3aa: CALGEPKGGYLNTDKLIF

len: 21
d_gene: TRDD3
j_gene: TRDJ4
v_gene: TRDV1
abundance: many
CDR3nt: TGTGCTCTTGGGGAACTTCCTCATTACTGGGGGGTCCACGAGCGGGCGGTCCCCCTGATCTTT
CDR3aa: CALGELPHYWGVHERAVPLIF

len: 18
d_gene: NA
j_gene: TRDJ1
v_gene: TRDV2
abundance: many
CDR3nt: TGTGCCTGTGACACGATTAGCCGGATCGGGGCCCACACCGATAAACTCATCTTT
CDR3aa: CACDTISRIGAHTDKLIF

len: 18
d_gene: TRDD3
j_gene: TRDJ1
v_gene: TRDV1
abundance: many
CDR3nt: TGTGCTCTTGGGGTTGCCACTTCGGGACTGGGGGACCCCCTGGGGATCATCTTT
CDR3aa: CALGVATSGLGDPLGIIF

len: 21
d_gene: TRDD3
j_gene: TRDJ1
v_gene: TRDV1
abundance: many
CDR3nt: TGTGCTCTTGGGGAGTCCCCATCACCCCACTGGGGGATGGGTCACACCGATAAACTCATCTTT
CDR3aa: CALGESPSPHWGMGHTDKLIF

len: 23
d_gene: TRDD3
j_gene: TRDJ2
v_gene: TRDV1
abundance: many
CDR3nt: TGTGCTCTTGGGGAACCCCCGTACCCAACTGGGGGATACGCGCCAACCGGTAGGGCACAACTCTTCTTT
CDR3aa: CALGEPPYPTGGYAPTGRAQLFF

len: 17
d_gene: TRDD3
j_gene: TRDJ3
v_gene: TRDV2
abundance: many
CDR3nt: TGTGCCTGTGACACACTGGGGGGCTCCTGGGACACCCGACAGATGTTTTTC
CDR3aa: CACDTLGGSWDTRQMFF

len: 22
d_gene: NA
j_gene: TRDJ1
v_gene: TRDV1
abundance: many
CDR3nt: TGTGCTCTTGGGGAACTAGAGCCGCACCTTCTGGCGGATAATGTGCACACCGATAAACTCATCTTT
CDR3aa: CALGELEPHLLADNVHTDKLIF

len: 17
d_gene: NA
j_gene: TRDJ1
v_gene: TRDV1
abundance: NA
CDR3nt: TGTGCTCTTGGGGAACTTCTTAACCTGTCTGGGGCTGATAAACTCATCTTT
CDR3aa: CALGELLNLSGADKLIF

len: 23
d_gene: TRDD3
j_gene: TRDJ1
v_gene: TRDV1
abundance: few
CDR3nt: TGTGCTCTTGGGGAACTTGATCCTACTGGGGGATACGCAGGAAAATTCTACACCGATAAACTCATCTTT
CDR3aa: CALGELDPTGGYAGKFYTDKLIF

len: 15
d_gene: NA
j_gene: TRDJ1
v_gene: TRDV1
abundance: NA
CDR3nt: TGTGCTCTTGGGGAACTCGAGTCCTACGGCGCAAAACTCATCTTT
CDR3aa: CALGELESYGAKLIF

len: 23
d_gene: NA
j_gene: TRDJ1
v_gene: TRDV1
abundance: medium-sized
CDR3nt: TGTGCTCTTGGGGAACTTCCATTACTTTCGAACCCTTGGGGATCCCATTACACCGATAAACTCATCTTT
CDR3aa: CALGELPLLSNPWGSHYTDKLIF

len: 20
d_gene: TRDD3
j_gene: TRDJ1
v_gene: TRDV1
abundance: many
CDR3nt: TGTGCTCTTGGGGATCCCTCACCCAACCGTACTGGGGATACCAACGATAAACTCATCTTT
CDR3aa: CALGDPSPNRTGDTNDKLIF

len: 21
d_gene: NA
j_gene: TRDJ1
v_gene: TRDV1
abundance: many
CDR3nt: TGTGCTCTTGGGGAACATTGCCCCTACGAGGTGTGGTATAAATCGGTCGATAAACTCATCTTT
CDR3aa: CALGEHCPYEVWYKSVDKLIF

len: 21
d_gene: NA
j_gene: TRDJ1
v_gene: TRDV1
abundance: many
CDR3nt: TGTGCTCTTGGGCTCCGGCCTTCCTACCCGGGATACGCCAGGGAAACCGATAAACTCATCTTT
CDR3aa: CALGLRPSYPGYARETDKLIF